Listed here are 3 T cell receptor beta chains from one sample, sequenced in a study of cytomegalovirus exposure and HLA in healthy donors (dated by TCRdb to 2016 to 2017). Library creation used the immunoSEQ multiplex PCR assay. For the multiplex PCR, a mixture combining 60 forward primers for TCR Vbeta segments and 13 reverse primers for TCR Jbeta segments was used. Here the immuneACCESS table is served through TCRdb, limited to in-frame sequences with V and J called. Missing clones are a known gap in these copies; in checked studies unresolved V genes cover under half, and the rest lacks a known reason. The sample table shows about 90,000 clones, and 65% to 85% are seen once. The ten largest clones represent around 3% of the sample. The material sequenced was PBMCs. The receptors shown here come from a young man in good health and CMV-seronegative.

This rearrangement joins TRBV6-5 to TRBJ1-1; a weak D match, TRBD1 (6 bases). CDR3 length: 14 amino acids. CDR1 MNHEY and CDR2 SVGAGI come from the germline V gene. Trimming removed 7 bases at V and 1 base at J, with 13 bases between. The CDR3 DNA sequence: TGTGCCAGCAAGCCTCAGGGACAGAACACTGAAGCTTTCTTT. Its translation: CASKPQGQNTEAFF.

The chain uses TRBV23-1 and TRBJ2-7, with 7 bases fitting TRBD2. TRBV23-1 is an ORF, and what it does is uncertain. This CDR3 spans 16 amino acids. V gave up 7 bases and J gave up 5 bases; unmatched junction bases: 17. DNA for the CDR3: TGCGCCAGCACTGGTCCGGCAGGGAGGGCGACCAACGAGCAGTACTTC. The encoded protein is CASTGPAGRATNEQYF.

The V call is TRBV19, the J call TRBJ1-2; 7 bases map to TRBD1. Germline CDR1 is LNHDA and CDR2 is SQIVND (reference sequence). CDR3 length: 15 amino acids. The J segment lost 6 bases and the V segment lost 5 bases, leaving 12 bases of the junction unmatched. CDR3 nucleotides: TGTGCCAGTAGTGGGGTGATAACAGGGGTTGATGGCTACACCTTC. Protein product: CASSGVITGVDGYTF.